This paragraph covers one T cell receptor beta chain sequence. This entry is derived from a study of T and B cells in COVID-19 patients. About the research overall: Peripheral blood came from COVID-19 patients with active infection or after recovery.

From blood, roughly 220-550 ng of genomic DNA served as TRB template. Multiplex PCR with BIOMED2 TRB-A/B primer pools amplified TRB rearrangements. One entry per CDR3 protein, called by TCRdb with MiXCR from the multiplex PCR reads. The top ten clones hold around a fifth of a sample with fewer than 10,000 distinct CDR3 sequences, 31% of them seen once. The sequenced sample was blood. This TCR was recovered from a human donor who had recovered from COVID-19.

The CDR3 DNA follows: TGCAGTGTTTGGGCGTGGAGTGAAAAACTGTTTTTT. As protein: CSVWAWSEKLFF. The gene calls are TRBV20-1 and TRBJ1-4; no reliable D call. Deletions cut 7 bases from V and 7 bases from J, with 13 bases between. CDR3 length: 12 residues. CDR1 DFQATT and CDR2 SNEGSKA come from the germline V gene (reference sequence).